This is a list of T cell receptor beta chains from one sample in a study of neoadjuvant anti-PD-1 for oral cavity cancer. Assay used: immunoSEQ multiplex PCR; TCRdb lists only in-frame clones, some missing. This sample has about 14,000 clones, with 65% to 80% found just once. The source material was PBMCs, sampled after nivolumab (anti-PD-1) treatment. The origin of the receptors is a person between 40 and 85 years old with oral cavity squamous cell carcinoma. The CDR3 runs from the conserved cysteine through the conserved F or W. A D gene is named only where the DNA matches it firmly. Not every row has a clone size; where given, it reads once, few, many or a size class.

abundance	v_gene	d_gene	j_gene	CDR3nt	CDR3aa
-	TRBV28	TRBD1	TRBJ2-7	TGTGCCAGCAGGACGACAGGGAAGGGGCTCTACGAGCAGTACTTC	CASRTTGKGLYEQYF
-	TRBV7-8	-	TRBJ2-1	TGTGCCAGCAGCTTAGGGGGGCGAGATGAGCAGTTCTTC	CASSLGGRDEQFF
-	TRBV6-5	TRBD2	TRBJ2-7	TGTGCCAGCAGTTATTCGGCTAGCGGAGCCTACGAGCAGTACTTC	CASSYSASGAYEQYF
-	TRBV6-1	-	TRBJ1-1	TGTGCCAGCAGCGTACAGGGCTCCAACACTGAAGCTTTCTTT	CASSVQGSNTEAFF
-	TRBV5-1	TRBD2	TRBJ2-7	TGCGCCAGCAGCTTGTTAGCGGGAGGCATCTACGAGCAGTACTTC	CASSLLAGGIYEQYF
-	TRBV11-2	-	TRBJ2-1	TGTGCCAGCAGCTTAATTGGCGGCAGGGGTACTAGTGAGCAGTTCTTC	CASSLIGGRGTSEQFF
-	TRBV7-6	-	TRBJ2-7	TGTGCCAGCTCACAGATCCTTCTACGGGAGCAGTACTTC	CASSQILLREQYF
-	TRBV14	TRBD1	TRBJ1-1	TGTGCCAGCAGCCCCCACGGGACAGTCGTAACTGAAGCTTTCTTT	CASSPHGTVVTEAFF
-	TRBV30	-	TRBJ2-2	TGTGCCTCGAAGGGCCGGGCCGTGGCCGGGGAGCTGTTTTTT	CASKGRAVAGELFF
-	TRBV15	TRBD2	TRBJ2-2	TGTGCCACCAGAGACGGGGGGGCCGACACCGGGGAGCTGTTTTTT	CATRDGGADTGELFF
-	TRBV11-3	TRBD1	TRBJ2-7	TGTGCCAGCAGCCCGTGGGACAGGGGAAGGAACGAGCAGTACTTC	CASSPWDRGRNEQYF
few	TRBV19	TRBD1	TRBJ1-1	TGTGCCAGTAGCTCCGGGACAGCCCTAGAAGCTTTCTTT	CASSSGTALEAFF
-	TRBV6-1	-	TRBJ1-4	TGTGCCAGCAGTGAATTCGGGACACTTGCGAAAAAACTGTTTTTT	CASSEFGTLAKKLFF
-	TRBV28	TRBD1	TRBJ2-7	TGTGCCAGCAGTTTAACAGGGGGCTTCAACGAGCAGTACTTC	CASSLTGGFNEQYF
few	TRBV20-1	-	TRBJ1-2	TGCAGTTATCGACAGTTTTATGGCTACACCTTC	CSYRQFYGYTF
few	TRBV18	TRBD1	TRBJ1-2	TGTGCCAGCTCACCCGGGACAGACAGTTATGGCTACACCTTC	CASSPGTDSYGYTF
-	TRBV28	TRBD1	TRBJ2-7	TGTGCCAGCAGCCAAGCCGGGACAGGTATCTTCCACGAGCAGTACTTC	CASSQAGTGIFHEQYF
-	TRBV20-1	-	TRBJ1-4	TGCAGTGCGAGGGACGAAAAACTGTTTTTT	CSARDEKLFF
few	TRBV9	-	TRBJ1-2	TGTGCCAGCAGCGTATCGGACTATGGCTACACCTTC	CASSVSDYGYTF
-	TRBV5-4	-	TRBJ1-1	TGTGCCAGCAGCACTCGGGTGTACGCAACTGAAGCTTTCTTT	CASSTRVYATEAFF
-	TRBV2	TRBD1	TRBJ1-6	TGTGCCAGCAGTTCACCGGGACAGGGGGCTTCACCCCTCCACTTT	CASSSPGQGASPLHF
few	TRBV28	-	TRBJ1-1	TGTGCCAGCAGCTTAACCAGGGTGAACACTGAAGCTTTCTTT	CASSLTRVNTEAFF
-	TRBV19	-	TRBJ1-2	TGTGCCAGTAGTCGTACTTGGAGTACGGCCCATGGCTACACCTTC	CASSRTWSTAHGYTF
-	TRBV7-9	-	TRBJ1-2	TGTGCCAGCAGCTTAAGGCAGGGCTATGGCTACACCTTC	CASSLRQGYGYTF
once	TRBV6-1	-	TRBJ2-3	TGTGCCAGCACGGAGGGGTGGAGCACAGATACGCAGTATTTT	CASTEGWSTDTQYF
-	TRBV7-9	-	TRBJ1-1	TGTGCCAGCAGCTTCTGGGGGAGAACTGAAGCTTTCTTT	CASSFWGRTEAFF
-	TRBV10-1	-	TRBJ1-3	TGCGCCAGCAGTTCAGGAGGGGGCTCTGGAAACACCATATATTTT	CASSSGGGSGNTIYF
-	TRBV2	-	TRBJ2-1	TGTGCCAGCAACCCTTCGGGGGCCTCTCGGGATGAGCAGTTCTTC	CASNPSGASRDEQFF
few	TRBV28	-	TRBJ1-4	TGTGCCAGCAAAACAGCTGCAACTAATGAAAAACTGTTTTTT	CASKTAATNEKLFF
-	TRBV4-2	-	TRBJ2-1	TGTGCCAGCAGCCAAGAAGTTGGTATCAATGAGCAGTTCTTC	CASSQEVGINEQFF